The entry below describes one T cell receptor beta chain. Its antigen remains unidentified. Profiling relied on immunoSEQ multiplex PCR, and the TCRdb table lists in-frame clones only, not all of them. The sample lists roughly 700,000 clones; approximately 88% were seen once. Trimming cost V 5 bases and J 3 bases; bases outside gene matches: 4. CDR3 length: 15 amino acids. The V gene's germline CDR1 is MNHEY and CDR2 SMNVEV (reference sequence). This specimen belongs to a study of Ad26.COV2.S vaccination and SARS-CoV-2 variants. Study details: Intramuscular Ad26.COV2.S at 5x10^10 or 1x10^11 viral particles. Study results and caveats: Whether participants received vaccine or placebo, their non-spike TCR breadth was similar.

The treatment here: around 19 received Ad26.COV2.S at low or high dose, single or two shots; roughly 5 received placebo; per-sample allocation not given. Sampling occurred on day 63 after the first vaccine or placebo injection. The gene calls are TRBV27 and TRBJ2-2, with TRBD1 identical over 9 bases. The sequencing here drew on peripheral blood, taken in a trial of Ad26.COV2.S vaccine versus placebo. The receptor was derived from a person aged 18-60 years who received the Ad26.COV2.S COVID-19 vaccine or a placebo. CDR3 sequence (DNA): TGTGCCAGCAGTATCCGGACAGGGGACACCGGGGAGCTGTTTTTT. Amino acids: CASSIRTGDTGELFF.